The source of this T cell receptor (beta chain) is a study of cytomegalovirus exposure and HLA in healthy donors. Across the whole study: Sequencing of around 200 million T cells in an earlier analysis found 90 million to 120 million unique TCR beta sequences. Membership in the Caucasian-associated ancestry cluster was found for around 85% of 350 to 450 genotyped donors.

Study outcomes and limitations: Accurate HLA-A and HLA-B prediction from TCR beta sequences was reported for most subjects. Fewer N-insertions (relative to the roughly 630-donor mean) were reportedly seen in an Asian-associated ancestry cluster in a later analysis.

60 Vbeta and 13 Jbeta primers were used in PCR. Sequencing used immunoSEQ multiplex PCR; TCRdb keeps in-frame clones, though not all of them. Of under 100,000 clones in the sample, about 70% were seen once. This clone showed up just a few times. Its cognate antigen is unknown. Material: PBMCs. This TCR was sampled from a human donor in good health.

CDR3: CASSLVPRDDEQFF. The DNA for the CDR3 is TGTGCCAGCAGCTTGGTCCCGCGGGATGATGAGCAGTTCTTC. The V call is TRBV5-4, the J call TRBJ2-1; TRBD2 is a possible D gene (6 bases). Trimming removed 0 bases at V and 8 bases at J, with 12 bases between. The CDR3 extends over 14 amino acids. Germline CDR1 reads SGHNT; CDR2 reads YYREEE (reference sequence).